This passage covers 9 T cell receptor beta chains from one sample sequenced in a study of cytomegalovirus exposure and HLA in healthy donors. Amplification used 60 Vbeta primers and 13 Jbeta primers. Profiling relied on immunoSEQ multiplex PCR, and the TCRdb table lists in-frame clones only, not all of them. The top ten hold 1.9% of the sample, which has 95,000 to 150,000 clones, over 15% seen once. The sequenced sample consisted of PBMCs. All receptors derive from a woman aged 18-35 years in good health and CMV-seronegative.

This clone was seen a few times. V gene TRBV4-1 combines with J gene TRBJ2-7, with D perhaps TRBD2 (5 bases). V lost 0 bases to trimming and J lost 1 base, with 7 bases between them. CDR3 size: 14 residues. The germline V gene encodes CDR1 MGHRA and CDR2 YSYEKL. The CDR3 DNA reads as TGCGCCAGCAGCCAAGATGAGGGTTCCTACGAGCAGTACTTC. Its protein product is CASSQDEGSYEQYF.

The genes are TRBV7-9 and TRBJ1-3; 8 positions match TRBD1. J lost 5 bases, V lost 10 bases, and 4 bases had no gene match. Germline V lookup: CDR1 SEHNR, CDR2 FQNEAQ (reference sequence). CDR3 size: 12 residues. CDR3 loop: CATDRERNTIYF. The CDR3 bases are TGTGCCACGGACAGGGAAAGAAACACCATATATTTT.

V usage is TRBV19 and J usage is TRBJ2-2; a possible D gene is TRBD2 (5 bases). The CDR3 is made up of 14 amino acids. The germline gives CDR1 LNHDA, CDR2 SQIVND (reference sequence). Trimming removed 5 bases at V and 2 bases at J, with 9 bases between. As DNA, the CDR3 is TGTGCCAGTAGTGAGCGGTTAAACACCGGGGAGCTGTTTTTT. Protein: CASSERLNTGELFF.

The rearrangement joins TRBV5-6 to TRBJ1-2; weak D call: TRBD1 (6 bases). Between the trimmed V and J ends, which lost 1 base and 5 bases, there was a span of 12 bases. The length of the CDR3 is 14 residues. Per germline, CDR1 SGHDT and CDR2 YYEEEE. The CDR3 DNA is TGTGCCAGCAGCTTGCGGGACATGGGTTATGGCTACACCTTC. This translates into CASSLRDMGYGYTF.

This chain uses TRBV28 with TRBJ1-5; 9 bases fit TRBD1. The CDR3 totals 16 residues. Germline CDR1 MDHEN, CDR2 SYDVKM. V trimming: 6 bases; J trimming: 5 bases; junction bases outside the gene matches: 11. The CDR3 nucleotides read TGTGCCAGCAGCCCAGTCACAGGGGGCCAGGATCAGCCCCAGCATTTT. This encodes CASSPVTGGQDQPQHF.

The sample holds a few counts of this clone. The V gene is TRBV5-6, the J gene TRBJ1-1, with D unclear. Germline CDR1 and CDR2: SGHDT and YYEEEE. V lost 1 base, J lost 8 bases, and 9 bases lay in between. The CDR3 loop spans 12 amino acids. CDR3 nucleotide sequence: TGTGCCAGCAGCTTGTCTTCAGTGGAAGCTTTCTTT. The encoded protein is CASSLSSVEAFF.

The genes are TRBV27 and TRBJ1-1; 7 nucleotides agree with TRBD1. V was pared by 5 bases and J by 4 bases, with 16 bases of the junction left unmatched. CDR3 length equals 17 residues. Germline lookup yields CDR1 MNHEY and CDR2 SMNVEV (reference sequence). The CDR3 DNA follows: TGTGCCAGCAGTCGTTTGGGCGGACCGGACAGGCCCACTGAAGCTTTCTTT. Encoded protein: CASSRLGGPDRPTEAFF.

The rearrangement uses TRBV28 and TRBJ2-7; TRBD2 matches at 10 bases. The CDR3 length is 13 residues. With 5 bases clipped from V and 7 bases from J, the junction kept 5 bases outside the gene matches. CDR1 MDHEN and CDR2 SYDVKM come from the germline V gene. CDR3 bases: TGTGCCAGCAGTCCTAGCGGGGGTGGTGAGCAGTACTTC. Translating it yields CASSPSGGGEQYF. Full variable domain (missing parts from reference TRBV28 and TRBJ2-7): DVKVTQSSRYLVKRTGEKVFLECVQDMDHENMFWYRQDPGLGLRLIYFSYDVKMKEKGDIPEGYSVSREKKERFSLILESASTNQTSMYLCASSPSGGGEQYFGPGTRLTVT.

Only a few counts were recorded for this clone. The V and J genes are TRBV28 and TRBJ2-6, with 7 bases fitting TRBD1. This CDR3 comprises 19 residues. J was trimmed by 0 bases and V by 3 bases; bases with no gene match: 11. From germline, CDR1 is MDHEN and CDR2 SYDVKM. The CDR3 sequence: CASSFQGQRQNSGANVLTF. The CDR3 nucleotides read TGTGCCAGCAGTTTCCAGGGACAGAGACAAAACTCTGGGGCCAACGTCCTGACTTTC.